This T cell receptor (beta chain) was sequenced during a study of blood T cell repertoires in COVID-19. Study as a whole: Whether acute or convalescent, the COVID-19 samples came from the United States, Italy and Spain. T cells, B-cell-depleted T cells, or PBMCs provided the cDNA or gDNA that served as material.

Source study methods: Nucleated cell counts were estimated from reference gene primer amplification. Sequencing was performed with immunoSEQ multiplex PCR; in TCRdb, only in-frame clones are kept and a portion is missing. That table supplies the V and J calls and clone size; D and trimming were determined from the DNA. The data show 200,000 to 300,000 clones, around four fifths seen once. The CDR3 is made up of 13 amino acids. Germline V lookup: CDR1 SGHRS, CDR2 YFSETQ. V lost 0 bases and J 4 bases, leaving 7 bases between the germline ends. The chain combines TRBV5-1 with TRBJ1-2; the D gene is possibly TRBD1 (6 bases). Sequenced: peripheral blood. This clonotype originated in a man aged 45-65 years with acute or convalescent COVID-19. In nucleotides, the CDR3 is TGCGCCAGCAGCTTGGAAGGGGGCTATGGCTACACCTTC. Translation: CASSLEGGYGYTF.